What follows are 5 T cell receptor beta chains derived from one specimen sequenced in a study of CD8 T cells in Susac syndrome. An amount of RNA that ranged from roughly 0.5 to 1 ug was reverse transcribed with random hexamers. MiXCR, run by TCRdb on the immunoSEQ multiplex PCR reads, gives a single entry per CDR3 protein. The table has some 160,000 distinct CDR3 sequences, approximately 94% seen once. What was sequenced was CD4+ T cells from PBMCs. These receptors were obtained from a human donor with Susac syndrome.

V and J are TRBV15 and TRBJ2-4; 7 nucleotides align to TRBD1. Germline assignment: CDR1 LNHNV and CDR2 YYDKDF (reference sequence). The CDR3 totals 15 residues. Trimming took 4 bases from V and 6 from J; bases not matched to a gene: 9. The DNA for the CDR3 is TGTGCCACCAGCACCCCGACAGGGAATCTAAACATTCAGTACTTC. Translation gives CATSTPTGNLNIQYF. The whole variable domain, filled in from reference TRBV15 and TRBJ2-4, reads DAMVIQNPRYQVTQFGKPVTLSCSQTLNHNVMYWYQQKSSQAPKLLFHYYDKDFNNEADTPDNFQSRRPNTSFCFLDIRSPGLGDTAMYLCATSTPTGNLNIQYFGAGTRLSVL.

CDR3 region: CASSFYDEQFF. DNA of the CDR3: TGTGCCAGCAGTTTTTACGATGAGCAGTTCTTC. V and J are TRBV12-3 or TRBV12-4 and TRBJ2-1; unclear D gene. The CDR3 loop spans 11 amino acids. V lost 3 bases and J lost 8, with 5 bases in between.

The J gene is TRBJ2-5, the V gene TRBV24-1; 7 nucleotides line up with TRBD1. J was trimmed by 5 bases and V by 4 bases; bases with no gene match: 9. The CDR3 length is 15 residues. Germline V gene sequence: CDR1 KGHDR, CDR2 SFDVKD. The CDR3 here is CATSDPGRQGETQYF. The CDR3, as DNA: TGTGCCACCAGTGACCCTGGGAGACAGGGTGAGACCCAGTACTTC.

The chain uses TRBV6-1 and TRBJ2-2; 13 nucleotides agree with TRBD2. This CDR3 spans 16 amino acids. Germline values: CDR1 MNHNS, CDR2 SASEGT. Trimming cost V 8 bases and J 7 bases; bases outside gene matches: 10. CDR3 loop: CASPPGLAGLIGELFF. The CDR3 DNA sequence: TGTGCCAGCCCACCGGGACTAGCGGGACTTATCGGGGAGCTGTTTTTT.

This chain connects TRBV5-1 to TRBJ2-5; a weak D match, TRBD1 (6 bases). The germline V and J ends were trimmed by 0 bases and 5 bases, with 14 bases remaining between them. The CDR3 loop spans 15 amino acids. Germline assignment: CDR1 SGHRS and CDR2 YFSETQ. The CDR3 region has the DNA TGCGCCAGCAGCTTGGAGCCGACAGGCGGGGAGACCCAGTACTTC. This translates into CASSLEPTGGETQYF.